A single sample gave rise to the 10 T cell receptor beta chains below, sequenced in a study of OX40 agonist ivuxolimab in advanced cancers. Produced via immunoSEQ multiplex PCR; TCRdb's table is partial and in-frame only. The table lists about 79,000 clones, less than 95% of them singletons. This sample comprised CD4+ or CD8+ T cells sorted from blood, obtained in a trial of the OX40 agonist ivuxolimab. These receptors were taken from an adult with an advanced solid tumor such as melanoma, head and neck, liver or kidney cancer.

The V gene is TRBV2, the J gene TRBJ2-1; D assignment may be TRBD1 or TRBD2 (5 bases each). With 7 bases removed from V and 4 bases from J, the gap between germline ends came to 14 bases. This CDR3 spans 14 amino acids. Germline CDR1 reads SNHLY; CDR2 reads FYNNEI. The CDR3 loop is CASNRDVLYNEQFF. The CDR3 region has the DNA TGTGCCAGCAATAGGGACGTCCTTTACAATGAGCAGTTCTTC.

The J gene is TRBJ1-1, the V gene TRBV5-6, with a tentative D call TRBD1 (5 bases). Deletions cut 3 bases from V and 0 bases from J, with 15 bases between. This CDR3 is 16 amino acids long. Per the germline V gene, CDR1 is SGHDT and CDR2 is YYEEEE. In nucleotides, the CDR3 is TGTGCCAGCAGCTGGGGGGGTGGAACCGTGAACACTGAAGCTTTCTTT. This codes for CASSWGGGTVNTEAFF.

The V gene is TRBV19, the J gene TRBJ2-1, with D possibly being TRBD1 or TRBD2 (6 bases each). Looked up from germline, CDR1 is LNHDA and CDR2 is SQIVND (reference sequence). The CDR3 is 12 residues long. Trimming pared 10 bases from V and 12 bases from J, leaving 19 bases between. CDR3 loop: CATSGGGKGQFF. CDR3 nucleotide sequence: TGTGCCACTTCCGGGGGCGGGAAGGGGCAGTTCTTC.

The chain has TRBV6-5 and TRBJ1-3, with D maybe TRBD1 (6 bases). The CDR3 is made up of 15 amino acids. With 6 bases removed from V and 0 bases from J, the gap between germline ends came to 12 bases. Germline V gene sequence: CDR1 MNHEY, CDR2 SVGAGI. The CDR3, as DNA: TGTGCCAGCAGCTCTAGGGGGGTCTCTGGAAACACCATATATTTT. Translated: CASSSRGVSGNTIYF.

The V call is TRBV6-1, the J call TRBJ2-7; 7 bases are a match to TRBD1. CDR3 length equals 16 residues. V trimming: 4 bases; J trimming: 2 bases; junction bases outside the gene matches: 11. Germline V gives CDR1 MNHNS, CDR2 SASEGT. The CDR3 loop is CASSGTTGPKPYEQYV. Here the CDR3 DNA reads TGTGCCAGCAGTGGAACGACAGGGCCGAAGCCCTACGAGCAGTACGTC.

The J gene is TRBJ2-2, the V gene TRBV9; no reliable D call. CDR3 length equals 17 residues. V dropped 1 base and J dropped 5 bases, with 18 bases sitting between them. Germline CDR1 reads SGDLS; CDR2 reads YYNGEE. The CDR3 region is CASSVQEQPLNTGELFF. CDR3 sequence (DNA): TGTGCCAGCAGCGTACAAGAACAGCCCTTGAATACCGGGGAGCTGTTTTTT.

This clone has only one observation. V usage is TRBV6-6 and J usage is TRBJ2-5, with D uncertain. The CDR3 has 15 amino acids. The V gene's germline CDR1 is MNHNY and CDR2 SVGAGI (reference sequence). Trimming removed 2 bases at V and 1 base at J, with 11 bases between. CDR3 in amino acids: CASSYGPGSQETQYF. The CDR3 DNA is TGTGCCAGCAGTTACGGTCCAGGCAGCCAAGAGACCCAGTACTTC.

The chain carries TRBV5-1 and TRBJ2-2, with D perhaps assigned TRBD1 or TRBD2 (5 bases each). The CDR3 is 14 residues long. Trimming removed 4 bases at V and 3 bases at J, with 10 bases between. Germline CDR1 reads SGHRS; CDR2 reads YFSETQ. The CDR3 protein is CASSGADYTGELFF. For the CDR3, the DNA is TGCGCCAGCAGCGGGGCGGACTACACCGGGGAGCTGTTTTTT.

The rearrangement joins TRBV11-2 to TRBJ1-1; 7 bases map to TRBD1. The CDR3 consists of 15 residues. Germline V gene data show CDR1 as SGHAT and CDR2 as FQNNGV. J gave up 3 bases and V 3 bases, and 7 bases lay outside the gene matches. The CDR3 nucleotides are TGTGCCAGCAGCTTCCTAGGGGGCCCGGACACTGAAGCTTTCTTT. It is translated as CASSFLGGPDTEAFF.

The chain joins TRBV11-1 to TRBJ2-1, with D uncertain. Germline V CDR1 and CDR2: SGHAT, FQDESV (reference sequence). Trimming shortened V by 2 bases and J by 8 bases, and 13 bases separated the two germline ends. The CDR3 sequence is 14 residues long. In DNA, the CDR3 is TGTGCCAGCAGCTTATCCCTAACTAAGGATGAGCAGTTCTTC. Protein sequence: CASSLSLTKDEQFF.